The 15 T cell receptor beta chains below all came from one sample that was sequenced in a study of cytomegalovirus exposure and HLA in healthy donors. 13 Jbeta primers and 60 Vbeta primers were used for the PCR. The assay was immunoSEQ multiplex PCR, and TCRdb's table has in-frame clones only and misses some. The table has roughly 90,000 clones, 70% to 85% seen once; the top ten hold around 1.9%. Material for sequencing was PBMCs. These receptors were obtained from a man aged 18 to 30 in good health and CMV-seronegative.

The chain couples TRBV9 to TRBJ2-3; 12 nucleotides align to TRBD2. The CDR3 length is 17 residues. Germline CDR1 reads SGDLS; CDR2 reads YYNGEE. J was trimmed by 1 base and V by 4 bases; bases with no gene match: 7. For the CDR3, the DNA is TGTGCCAGCAGCCCCCGACTAGCGGGGGCCGGCACAGATACGCAGTATTTT. Its protein is CASSPRLAGAGTDTQYF.

The sample holds a few counts of this clone. The chain joins TRBV2 to TRBJ1-1; 8 positions match TRBD1. From germline, CDR1 is SNHLY and CDR2 FYNNEI. V lost 11 bases to trimming and J lost 7 bases; unmatched junction nucleotides: 9. This CDR3 spans 12 amino acids. CDR3 amino acids: CAWDRRTIEAFF. Written as DNA, the CDR3 is TGTGCCTGGGACAGGCGAACTATTGAAGCTTTCTTT.

The CDR3 sequence: CASSASSGSGDTQYF. For the CDR3, the DNA is TGTGCCAGCAGCGCGTCTAGCGGGAGCGGAGATACGCAGTATTTT. The rearrangement links TRBV7-6 to TRBJ2-3; TRBD2 agrees at 10 bases. CDR1 SGHVS and CDR2 FNYEAQ come from the germline V gene. Trimming cost V 5 bases and J 5 bases; bases outside gene matches: 7. This CDR3 has 15 amino acids.

V gene TRBV27 combines with J gene TRBJ2-5; 9 bases align to TRBD1. V was clipped by 5 bases and J by 5 bases; unmatched bases: 6. Germline-derived CDR1 and CDR2 are MNHEY and SMNVEV (reference sequence). The CDR3 has 14 residues. CDR3 loop: CASSQDRGGETQYF. CDR3 in DNA: TGTGCCAGCAGTCAGGACAGGGGTGGGGAGACCCAGTACTTC.

The chain uses TRBV6-1 and TRBJ1-5, with 9 nucleotides matching TRBD1. V shed 5 bases and J 4 bases; nucleotides not matched to a gene: 3. The CDR3 has 14 residues. Germline-derived CDR1 and CDR2 are MNHNS and SASEGT. The DNA of the CDR3 is TGTGCCAGCAGTCCCGACAGGGGGAATCAGCCCCAGCATTTT. This codes for CASSPDRGNQPQHF.

The chain is built from TRBV28 and TRBJ1-4; a possible D gene is TRBD1 (5 bases). Germline V gene lookup returns CDR1 MDHEN and CDR2 SYDVKM. The CDR3 totals 17 residues. The ends were cut back, 4 bases at V and 15 bases at J, with 30 bases in the middle. Here the CDR3 reads CASSYTPLRQKWTVMFF. The CDR3 DNA reads as TGTGCCAGCAGTTATACCCCCTTAAGACAGAAATGGACGGTTATGTTTTTT.

J is TRBJ2-7 and V is TRBV6-6, with unresolved D. The CDR3 is 11 amino acids. The germline V gene encodes CDR1 MNHNY and CDR2 SVGAGI (reference sequence). The germline V and J ends were trimmed by 5 bases and 5 bases, with 7 bases remaining between them. The CDR3 DNA follows: TGTGCCAGCAGTCCCCTCGACGAGCAGTACTTC. Its translation: CASSPLDEQYF.

The chain uses TRBV6-5 and TRBJ2-7; 9 bases align to TRBD2. Germline CDR1 reads MNHEY; CDR2 reads SVGAGI. The CDR3 spans 14 residues. Trimming cost V 6 bases and J 0 bases; bases outside gene matches: 3. The CDR3 spells CASSISGSSYEQYF. The CDR3 DNA is TGTGCCAGCAGCATTAGCGGGAGCTCCTACGAGCAGTACTTC.

The rearrangement uses TRBV28 and TRBJ1-2, with TRBD1 matching over 9 bases. The trim removed 11 bases at V and 6 bases at J, leaving 7 bases unmatched. The length of the CDR3 is 12 residues. Germline V gene lookup returns CDR1 MDHEN and CDR2 SYDVKM. This CDR3 is CAGGTGGDGYTF. CDR3 DNA: TGTGCCGGTGGAACAGGGGGCGATGGCTACACCTTC.

The chain joins TRBV9 to TRBJ1-1, with D tentatively TRBD1 (5 bases). Germline assignment: CDR1 SGDLS and CDR2 YYNGEE. CDR3 length: 13 residues. V lost 4 bases and J lost 6, with 13 bases in between. The CDR3 sequence is CASSTAWGAEAFF. CDR3 DNA sequence: TGTGCCAGCAGCACAGCTTGGGGGGCTGAAGCTTTCTTT.

The V and J genes are TRBV5-4 and TRBJ2-1; TRBD2 aligns across 11 bases. The junction had 8 bases not matched to a gene; V was cut back by 4 bases and J by 8 bases. The CDR3 totals 15 residues. Germline V gene lookup returns CDR1 SGHNT and CDR2 YYREEE (reference sequence). CDR3: CASSVVLAGGHEQFF. The CDR3 coding sequence is TGTGCCAGCAGCGTAGTCCTAGCGGGAGGCCATGAGCAGTTCTTC.

The rearrangement links TRBV6-1 to TRBJ2-3, with TRBD2 matching 8 bases. The germline V gene has CDR1 MNHNS and CDR2 SASEGT. The length of the CDR3 is 14 residues. V was pared by 5 bases and J by 3 bases, with 4 bases of the junction left unmatched. CDR3 in DNA: TGTGCCAGCAGTAAGATAGCGGGGACAGATACGCAGTATTTT. This sequence encodes CASSKIAGTDTQYF.

In its sample, this clone was seen a few times. The rearrangement links TRBV19 to TRBJ2-3; D perhaps matches TRBD2 (5 bases). Germline V gives CDR1 LNHDA, CDR2 SQIVND (reference sequence). The CDR3 spans 14 residues. Trimming pared 4 bases from V and 4 bases from J, leaving 12 bases between. CDR3 sequence: CASSKRTEADTQYF. The CDR3 coding sequence is TGTGCCAGTAGTAAACGGACGGAGGCAGATACGCAGTATTTT.

The genes are TRBV5-1 and TRBJ2-3, with 8 bases lining up with TRBD2. CDR1 is SGHRS, CDR2 YFSETQ, per germline. Trimming at V came to 6 bases and at J to 3 bases, leaving 9 bases not matched to a gene. There are 15 residues in the CDR3. CDR3 amino acids: CASNELLAATDTQYF. CDR3 nucleotide sequence: TGCGCCAGCAACGAGTTACTAGCGGCGACAGATACGCAGTATTTT.

The V and J genes are TRBV10-1 and TRBJ2-3; 9 bases agree with TRBD2. The CDR3 has 15 residues. Germline V CDR1 and CDR2: WNHNN, SYGVQD (reference sequence). The J segment lost 3 bases and the V segment lost 0 bases, leaving 1 base of the junction unmatched. This CDR3 is CASSESSGRTDTQYF. The DNA of the CDR3 is TGCGCCAGCAGTGAGTCTAGCGGGAGAACAGATACGCAGTATTTT.